The clone carrying this T cell receptor beta chain showed up many times. The sample originates from a study of T cells in Graves' hyperthyroidism and ophthalmopathy. The trim removed 5 bases at V and 3 bases at J, leaving 3 bases unmatched. The CDR3 totals 15 residues. The germline CDR1 and CDR2 sequences are LNHDA and SQIVND (reference sequence). TCR beta CDR3 region amplification was performed from RNA transcripts. The HTBI set primed first-round TCR CDR3 RT-PCR. TCRdb re-called the multiplex PCR reads through MiXCR, storing one row per CDR3 protein. The table shows 300,000 to 450,000 distinct CDR3 sequences, with approximately 15% occurring only once.

The clonotype originates from a woman aged 55 to 70 with Graves' hyperthyroidism. The chain uses TRBV19 and TRBJ2-7; 14 bases align to TRBD2. Material for sequencing was blood. This CDR3 is CASSRGLAGDYEQYF. In nucleotides, the CDR3 is TGTGCCAGTAGTCGGGGACTAGCGGGAGACTACGAGCAGTACTTC. Full variable domain (rest looked up from reference TRBV19 and TRBJ2-7): DGGITQSPKYLFRKEGQNVTLSCEQNLNHDAMYWYRQDPGQGLRLIYYSQIVNDFQKGDIAEGYSVSREKKESFPLTVTSAQKNPTAFYLCASSRGLAGDYEQYFGPGTRLTVT.